This T cell receptor (beta chain) was sequenced during a study of regulatory T cells. CDR3 length: 13 amino acids. The V gene's germline CDR1 is SEHNR and CDR2 FQNEAQ (reference sequence). Study-wide results and caveats: Patient CD8+ T cells trended toward lower Shannon entropy than controls. Skewed V and J usage and few unique V-J pairs marked patient repertoires, most in Tregs.

Patients, 2 to 39 years old, had expanded memory T-cell proportions. A remark on this clone: What it binds is unknown. One end of the junction is discordant with germline, which a read error may explain.

Amplification used 52 TRBV primers and 13 TRBJ primers. Measured with immunoSEQ multiplex PCR; TCRdb has only the in-frame clones, and not every one. The table shows just over 20,000 clones, with over 85% occurring only once. This clonotype was sampled from a child aged 2-15 years with CD3G deficiency. The specimen sequenced was CD8+ T cells sorted from blood. The rearrangement uses TRBV7-9 and TRBJ2-7, with TRBD2 identical over 7 bases. The CDR3 DNA is TGTACCAGCAGCCCCCCGGGGGGTAGCGAGCAGTACTTC. Translating it yields CTSSPPGGSEQYF.